Following are 24 T cell receptor beta chains from one sample sequenced in a study of cytomegalovirus exposure and HLA in healthy donors. 60 Vbeta and 13 Jbeta primers were used in PCR. Sequencing used immunoSEQ multiplex PCR; TCRdb keeps in-frame clones, though not all of them. Of a few hundred thousand clones listed, roughly four fifths were seen once; the top ten hold roughly 10%. The sample taken for sequencing was PBMCs. The receptors derive from a woman in her 50s in good health and CMV-seropositive.

This clone showed up just a few times. The chain employs TRBV21-1 and TRBJ1-5; the DNA was not compared with TRBD1, the D call given in the table. TRBV21-1 is designated a pseudogene. CDR3 size: 12 residues. The CDR3 region has the DNA TGTGCCAGATCGACAGAAAATCAGCCCCAGCATTTT. Protein: CARSTENQPQHF.

The genes are TRBV11-2 and TRBJ1-2, with 7 nucleotides matching TRBD1. This CDR3 contains 13 residues. The J segment lost 6 bases and the V segment lost 4 bases, leaving 5 bases of the junction unmatched. The V gene's germline CDR1 is SGHAT and CDR2 FQNNGV. CDR3: CASSSGQSNGYTF. The CDR3 nucleotides are TGTGCCAGCAGCTCGGGACAGTCAAATGGCTACACCTTC. The complete variable domain, with remaining parts taken from reference TRBV11-2 and TRBJ1-2, reads EAGVAQSPRYKIIEKRQSVAFWCNPISGHATLYWYQQILGQGPKLLIQFQNNGVVDDSQLPKDRFSAERLKGVDSTLKIQPAKLEDSAVYLCASSSGQSNGYTFGSGTRLTVV.

The CDR3 DNA sequence: TGTGCCAGCAGCCCATCGTTTGATAGCTCTGGAAACACCATATATTTT. Protein sequence: CASSPSFDSSGNTIYF. The chain recombines TRBV11-2 with TRBJ1-3; D remains unclear. V was pared by 5 bases and J by 0 bases, with 14 bases between. The germline V gene encodes CDR1 SGHAT and CDR2 FQNNGV. CDR3 length: 16 amino acids.

Only a few counts were recorded for this clone. The gene calls are TRBV5-1 and TRBJ1-1; a possible D gene is TRBD1 (5 bases). The germline V and J ends were trimmed by 7 bases and 3 bases, with 10 bases remaining between them. The CDR3 is made up of 12 amino acids. Germline assignment: CDR1 SGHRS and CDR2 YFSETQ. The CDR3 nucleotides are TGCGCCAGCGGACCGGGGGACACTGAAGCTTTCTTT. It translates to CASGPGDTEAFF.

The J gene is TRBJ2-1, the V gene TRBV7-3; 11 bases are shared with TRBD2. From germline, CDR1 is SGHTA and CDR2 FQGTGA. Germline trimming cut 1 base from V and 9 bases from J; bases unmatched to any gene: 8. The CDR3 has 16 amino acids. The CDR3 coding sequence is TGTGCCAGCAGCTTAAGGTCTAGCGGGGGGTTAAGTGAGCAGTTCTTC. It encodes CASSLRSSGGLSEQFF.

V gene TRBV6-1 combines with J gene TRBJ2-1, with 7 nucleotides matching TRBD2. Trimming cost V 6 bases and J 8 bases; bases outside gene matches: 13. This CDR3 comprises 15 residues. The germline V gene encodes CDR1 MNHNS and CDR2 SASEGT. The CDR3 sequence: CASSLVGQGRDEQFF. CDR3 nucleotides: TGTGCCAGCAGCCTCGTAGGGCAAGGGAGGGATGAGCAGTTCTTC.

Here the CDR3 reads CASSYSGLNTGELFF. The CDR3 DNA reads as TGTGCCAGCAGTTACTCGGGGCTAAACACCGGGGAGCTGTTTTTT. V gene TRBV6-5 combines with J gene TRBJ2-2; TRBD1 might be the D (5 bases). The CDR3 runs to 15 residues. Germline V gene lookup returns CDR1 MNHEY and CDR2 SVGAGI. The V end lost 0 bases, the J end lost 2 bases, and 7 bases lay between the germline ends.

The V gene is TRBV11-2, the J gene TRBJ2-2; 15 nucleotides match TRBD2. After removal of 2 bases from V and 6 bases from J, the junction contained 7 bases not matched to a gene. The germline V gene encodes CDR1 SGHAT and CDR2 FQNNGV. The CDR3 runs 18 residues. CDR3 DNA sequence: TGTGCCAGCAGCTTAAGGACTAGCGGGGGGGCCACGGCCGGGGAGCTGTTTTTT. Its protein is CASSLRTSGGATAGELFF. The full variable domain, in which reference TRBV11-2 and TRBJ2-2 provide the parts outside the CDR3, is EAGVAQSPRYKIIEKRQSVAFWCNPISGHATLYWYQQILGQGPKLLIQFQNNGVVDDSQLPKDRFSAERLKGVDSTLKIQPAKLEDSAVYLCASSLRTSGGATAGELFFGEGSRLTVL.

V and J are TRBV30 and TRBJ1-5, with D possibly TRBD1 on 6 matching bases. Germline V lookup: CDR1 GTSNPN, CDR2 SVGIG (reference sequence). The CDR3 spans 15 residues. V was pared by 2 bases and J by 5 bases, with 16 bases between. In DNA form, the CDR3 reads TGTGCCTGGAGTACAGGGACACCTCCTCATCAGCCCCAGCATTTT. Its protein is CAWSTGTPPHQPQHF.

Only one count was recorded for this clone. This chain joins TRBV9 and TRBJ2-2; D perhaps matches TRBD1 (6 bases). Per germline, CDR1 SGDLS and CDR2 YYNGEE. V shed 0 bases and J shed 6 bases, with 12 bases lying between them. The CDR3 contains 15 residues. The CDR3 region has the DNA TGTGCCAGCAGCGTAGCCCAATGGGGGCCCGGGGAGCTGTTTTTT. This sequence encodes CASSVAQWGPGELFF.

About this clone itself: The CDR3 does not end in the conserved phenylalanine or tryptophan, so this is likely a read error. V gene TRBV7-9 combines with J gene TRBJ1-2; no firm D call. Germline V gene sequence: CDR1 SEHNR, CDR2 FQNEAQ (reference sequence). CDR3 length equals 13 residues. V gave up 6 bases and J gave up 0 bases, with 8 bases separating them. In DNA, the CDR3 is TGTGCCAGCAGTCCCCAAGCTAACTATGGCTACACCCTC. Protein: CASSPQANYGYTL.

This clone has a handful of counts. The chain uses TRBV28 and TRBJ2-1; TRBD2 matches at 7 bases. Germline-derived CDR1 and CDR2 are MDHEN and SYDVKM. The J segment lost 0 bases and the V segment lost 7 bases, leaving 12 bases of the junction unmatched. The CDR3 runs 17 residues. The CDR3 coding sequence is TGTGCCAGCACCTCATCGGGACTACCAAGCTCCTACAATGAGCAGTTCTTC. Translated: CASTSSGLPSSYNEQFF.

The J gene is TRBJ2-7, the V gene TRBV7-2; D not certain. Germline loops: CDR1 SGHTA, CDR2 FQGNSA. The V end lost 5 bases, the J end lost 0 bases, and 11 bases lay between the germline ends. This CDR3 has 14 residues. In DNA, the CDR3 is TGTGCCAGCAGCCCCACCAGAAACTCCTACGAGCAGTACTTC. It specifies CASSPTRNSYEQYF.

Only a few counts were recorded for this clone. J is TRBJ2-1 and V is TRBV5-4; 9 bases are a match to TRBD1. J gave up 5 bases and V 3 bases, and 3 bases lay outside the gene matches. Germline CDR1 and CDR2: SGHNT and YYREEE (reference sequence). The CDR3 runs 14 residues. The chain's CDR3 is CASSWGQGNNEQFF. In nucleotides, the CDR3 is TGTGCCAGCAGCTGGGGACAGGGCAACAATGAGCAGTTCTTC.

In DNA, the CDR3 is TGCGCCAGCAGCCAGGTCACAGGGGTCGGAAACACCATATATTTT. This gives the protein CASSQVTGVGNTIYF. The chain joins TRBV4-1 to TRBJ1-3, with 7 bases fitting TRBD1. The CDR3 loop spans 15 amino acids. V dropped 3 bases and J dropped 4; count of bases not matched to a gene: 6. Germline V gives CDR1 MGHRA, CDR2 YSYEKL.

This chain connects TRBV5-1 to TRBJ2-3; D is uncertain. V was cut by 0 bases and J by 1 base, with 6 bases left in between. CDR3 length: 14 amino acids. Germline CDR1 and CDR2: SGHRS and YFSETQ. CDR3 residues: CASSLAPGTDTQYF. CDR3 coding DNA: TGCGCCAGCAGCTTGGCCCCGGGCACAGATACGCAGTATTTT.

The sample holds one count of this clone. The chain's CDR3 is CASSPRDRGATNEKLFF. The CDR3 DNA reads TGTGCCAGCAGCCCGCGGGACAGGGGTGCAACTAATGAAAAACTGTTTTTT. The chain recombines TRBV7-9 with TRBJ1-4; TRBD1 matches 10 bases. The V gene end was trimmed by 5 bases and the J gene end by 0 bases; junction bases not matched to a gene: 6. This CDR3 spans 17 amino acids. CDR1 and CDR2 (germline): SEHNR, FQNEAQ (reference sequence).

This clone was seen only a few times. The chain couples TRBV7-2 to TRBJ2-4; 8 nucleotides match TRBD2. This CDR3 is 15 amino acids long. Trimming took 5 bases from V and 3 from J; bases not matched to a gene: 6. The germline V gene encodes CDR1 SGHTA and CDR2 FQGNSA. CDR3 residues: CASSPSGGVKNIQYF. In DNA form, the CDR3 reads TGTGCCAGCAGCCCGTCGGGGGGGGTCAAAAACATTCAGTACTTC. The whole variable domain, filled in from reference TRBV7-2 and TRBJ2-4, reads GAGVSQSPSNKVTEKGKDVELRCDPISGHTALYWYRQSLGQGLEFLIYFQGNSAPDKSGLPSDRFSAERTGGSVSTLTIQRTQQEDSAVYLCASSPSGGVKNIQYFGAGTRLSVL.

The CDR3 nucleotides read TGTGCCAGCAGCTCTAGGACAGGTGATTCACCCCTCCACTTT. This encodes CASSSRTGDSPLHF. The rearrangement uses TRBV7-2 and TRBJ1-6, with TRBD1 matching 7 bases. J was trimmed by 8 bases and V by 4 bases; bases with no gene match: 5. The CDR3 loop spans 14 amino acids. CDR1 is SGHTA and CDR2 is FQGNSA in the germline V gene. Complete variable domain (other parts from reference TRBV7-2 and TRBJ1-6): GAGVSQSPSNKVTEKGKDVELRCDPISGHTALYWYRQSLGQGLEFLIYFQGNSAPDKSGLPSDRFSAERTGGSVSTLTIQRTQQEDSAVYLCASSSRTGDSPLHFGNGTRLTVT.

The chain has TRBV10-3 and TRBJ1-1; D call uncertain. Looked up from germline, CDR1 is ENHRY and CDR2 is SYGVKD. Trimming removed 2 bases from V and 5 bases from J, with 12 bases in between. The CDR3 is 14 residues long. CDR3 protein: CAISEPGKGTEAFF. The CDR3 DNA reads as TGTGCCATCAGTGAGCCGGGGAAGGGAACTGAAGCTTTCTTT.

Comment on this clone: Germline and junction disagree at one end, which may indicate a read error. The rearrangement links TRBV11-3 to TRBJ2-1, with 7 positions matching TRBD1. The CDR3 sequence is 13 residues long. Germline V gene data show CDR1 as SGHNT and CDR2 as YENEEA. As DNA, the CDR3 is TGTGCCAGCAGCTCAACACGGGACAGAGAGCTGTTCTTC. It encodes CASSSTRDRELFF.

This chain uses TRBV5-4 with TRBJ1-2, with 12 bases lining up with TRBD1. CDR1 SGHNT and CDR2 YYREEE come from the germline V gene (reference sequence). V shed 4 bases, J shed 2 bases, and the junction held 12 bases outside the gene matches. The CDR3 sequence is 18 residues long. This CDR3 reads CASSGAGQGARYNYGYTF. The CDR3 region has the DNA TGTGCCAGCAGCGGGGCGGGACAGGGGGCCCGATACAACTATGGCTACACCTTC. Variable domain in full (rest from reference TRBV5-4 and TRBJ1-2): ETGVTQSPTHLIKTRGQQVTLRCSSQSGHNTVSWYQQALGQGPQFIFQYYREEENGRGNFPPRFSGLQFPNYSSELNVNALELDDSALYLCASSGAGQGARYNYGYTFGSGTRLTVV.

The V call is TRBV28, the J call TRBJ2-5; 8 bases agree with TRBD2. Germline values: CDR1 MDHEN, CDR2 SYDVKM. The junction had 7 bases not matched to a gene; V was cut back by 4 bases and J by 3 bases. The CDR3 runs 15 residues. The CDR3 sequence: CASSWQAGVKETQYF. The CDR3 nucleotides read TGTGCCAGCAGTTGGCAAGCGGGGGTCAAAGAGACCCAGTACTTC.

This chain uses TRBV5-8 with TRBJ2-7; 7 positions agree with TRBD1. Germline V gene data show CDR1 as SGHTS and CDR2 as YDEGEE. Trimming removed 7 bases from V and 3 bases from J; junction bases left unmatched: 7. CDR3 length: 13 amino acids. CDR3 nucleotide sequence: TGTGCCAGCCGGGACAGACTCTTCTACGAGCAGTACTTC. This gives the protein CASRDRLFYEQYF.